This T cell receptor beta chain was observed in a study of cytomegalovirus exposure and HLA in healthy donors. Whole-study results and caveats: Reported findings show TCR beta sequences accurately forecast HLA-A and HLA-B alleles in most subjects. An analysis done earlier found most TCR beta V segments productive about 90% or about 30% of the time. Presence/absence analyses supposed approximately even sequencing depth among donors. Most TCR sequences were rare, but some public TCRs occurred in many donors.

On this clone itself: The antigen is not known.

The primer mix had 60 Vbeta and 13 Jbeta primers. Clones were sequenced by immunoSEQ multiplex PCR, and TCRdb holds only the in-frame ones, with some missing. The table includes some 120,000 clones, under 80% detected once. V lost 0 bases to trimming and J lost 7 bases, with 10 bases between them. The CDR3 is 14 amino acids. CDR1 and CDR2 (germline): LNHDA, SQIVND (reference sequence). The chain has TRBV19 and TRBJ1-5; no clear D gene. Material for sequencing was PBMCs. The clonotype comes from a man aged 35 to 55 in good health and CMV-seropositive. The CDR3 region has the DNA TGTGCCAGTAGTATAGAGGGGAGGGAGCAGCCCCAGCATTTT. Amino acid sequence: CASSIEGREQPQHF.